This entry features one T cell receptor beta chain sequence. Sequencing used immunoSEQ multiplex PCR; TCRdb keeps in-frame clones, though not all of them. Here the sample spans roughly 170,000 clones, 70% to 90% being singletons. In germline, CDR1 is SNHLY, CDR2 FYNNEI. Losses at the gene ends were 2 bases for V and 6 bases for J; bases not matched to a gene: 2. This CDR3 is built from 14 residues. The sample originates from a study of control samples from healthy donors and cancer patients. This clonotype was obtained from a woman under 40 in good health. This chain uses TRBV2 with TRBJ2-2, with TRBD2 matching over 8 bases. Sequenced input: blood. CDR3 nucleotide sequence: TGTGCCAGCAGTGAACGGGGGGGCCCCGGGGAGCTGTTTTTT. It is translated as CASSERGGPGELFF. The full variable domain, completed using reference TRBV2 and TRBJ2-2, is EPEVTQTPSHQVTQMGQEVILRCVPISNHLYFYWYRQILGQKVEFLVSFYNNEISEKSEIFDDQFSVERPDGSNFTLKIRSTKLEDSAMYFCASSERGGPGELFFGEGSRLTVL.